Sequencing of this TCR beta chain was carried out in a study of T cell responses to AZD1222 COVID-19 vaccine. Points from the study as a whole: Spike-specific TCR repertoires showed rising breadth and depth after two AZD1222 doses.

This table comes from immunoSEQ multiplex PCR, and its TCRdb copy is limited to in-frame clones, with some not included. The sample lists about 140,000 clones, 85% to 90% seen once, with 1.5% to 2% in the top ten. The trim removed 8 bases at V and 4 bases at J, leaving 10 bases unmatched. The length of the CDR3 is 14 residues. In germline, CDR1 is MDHEN, CDR2 SYDVKM. Worth noting for this clone: Its antigen is currently unknown.

The source was peripheral blood, collected on day 0 of AZD1222 vaccination. The source is an adult in good health. J is TRBJ1-1 and V is TRBV28; the match to TRBD1 covers 7 bases. CDR3 in amino acids: CASAEGARVTEAFF. The CDR3 region has the DNA TGTGCCAGCGCGGAGGGGGCGCGGGTCACTGAAGCTTTCTTT.